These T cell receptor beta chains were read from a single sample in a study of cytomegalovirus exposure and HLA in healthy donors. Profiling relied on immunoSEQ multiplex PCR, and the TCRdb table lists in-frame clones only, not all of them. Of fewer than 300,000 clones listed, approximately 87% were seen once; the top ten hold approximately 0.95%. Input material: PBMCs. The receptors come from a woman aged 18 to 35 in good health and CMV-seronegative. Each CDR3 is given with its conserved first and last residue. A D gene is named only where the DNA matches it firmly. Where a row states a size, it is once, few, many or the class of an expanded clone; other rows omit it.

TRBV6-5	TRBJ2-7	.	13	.	CASSYQTSYEQYF	TGTGCCAGCAGTTACCAGACTAGCTACGAGCAGTACTTC
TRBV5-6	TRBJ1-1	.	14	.	CASSLWGGADEAFF	TGTGCCAGCAGCTTGTGGGGGGGCGCGGATGAAGCTTTCTTT
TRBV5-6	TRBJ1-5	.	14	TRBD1	CASSYRQGFQPQHF	TGTGCCAGCAGCTACCGACAGGGGTTTCAGCCCCAGCATTTT
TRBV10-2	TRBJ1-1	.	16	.	CASSVVLPGGATEAFF	TGCGCCAGCAGTGTAGTACTCCCGGGGGGAGCGACTGAAGCTTTCTTT
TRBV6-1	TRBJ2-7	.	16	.	CASSDTAGSLSYEQYF	TGTGCCAGCAGTGATACTGCGGGATCTCTCTCCTACGAGCAGTACTTC
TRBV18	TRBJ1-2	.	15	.	CASSPLPDSEEGYTF	TGTGCCAGCTCACCCTTACCGGACAGCGAGGAGGGCTACACCTTC
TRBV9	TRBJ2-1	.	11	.	CASSGPSALLF	TGTGCCAGCAGCGGACCTAGTGCCCTGCTCTTC
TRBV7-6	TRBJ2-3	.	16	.	CASSFQPGSRIDTQYF	TGTGCCAGCAGCTTTCAACCGGGTTCACGCATAGATACGCAGTATTTT
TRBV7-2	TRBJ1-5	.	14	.	CASSLRGGNQPQHF	TGTGCCAGCAGCTTACGGGGAGGCAATCAGCCCCAGCATTTT
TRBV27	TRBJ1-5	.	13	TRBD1	CASSLQGGQPQHF	TGTGCCAGCAGTCTTCAGGGGGGACAGCCCCAGCATTTT
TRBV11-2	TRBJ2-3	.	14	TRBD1	CASSNRGFTDTQYF	TGTGCCAGCAGCAACAGGGGGTTCACAGATACGCAGTATTTT
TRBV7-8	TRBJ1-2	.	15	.	CASSASSGTSYGYTF	TGTGCCAGCAGCGCGTCATCCGGGACAAGCTATGGCTACACCTTC
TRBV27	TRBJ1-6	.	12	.	CASRISGGSIHF	TGTGCCAGCAGGATTTCGGGGGGCTCGATTCACTTT
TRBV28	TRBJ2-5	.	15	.	CASSLGLREMETQYF	TGTGCCAGCAGTTTAGGCCTCAGGGAAATGGAGACCCAGTACTTC
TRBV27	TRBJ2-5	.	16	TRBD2	CASSLSRLAGQETQYF	TGTGCCAGCAGTTTATCTAGACTAGCGGGGCAAGAGACCCAGTACTTC
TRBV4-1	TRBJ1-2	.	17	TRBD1	CASSQPTGGGSGYGYTF	TGCGCCAGCAGCCAGCCGACAGGGGGCGGATCGGGCTATGGCTACACCTTC
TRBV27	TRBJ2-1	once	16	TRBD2	CASRNTLAGGFVEQFF	TGTGCCAGCAGGAATACCCTAGCGGGAGGGTTCGTTGAGCAGTTCTTC
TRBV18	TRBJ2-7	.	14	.	CASSPFGGDYEQYF	TGTGCCAGCTCACCATTTGGAGGGGACTACGAGCAGTACTTC
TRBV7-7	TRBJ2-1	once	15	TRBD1	CASSPGQGDYNEQFF	TGTGCCAGCAGCCCCGGACAGGGCGACTACAATGAGCAGTTCTTC
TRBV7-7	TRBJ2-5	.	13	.	CASSQDSQETQYF	TGTGCCAGCAGCCAGGACAGCCAAGAGACCCAGTACTTC
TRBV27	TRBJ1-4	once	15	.	CASSLSHSGREKLFF	TGTGCCAGCAGTTTATCGCACAGCGGACGTGAAAAACTGTTTTTT
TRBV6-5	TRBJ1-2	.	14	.	CASSYTVQVYGYTF	TGTGCCAGCAGTTACACAGTCCAGGTCTATGGCTACACCTTC
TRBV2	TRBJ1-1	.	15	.	CASSDRRRMNTEAFF	TGTGCCAGCAGCGACAGACGCCGGATGAACACTGAAGCTTTCTTT
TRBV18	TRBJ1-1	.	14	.	CASSPQGLDTEAFF	TGTGCCAGCTCACCACAGGGGTTGGACACTGAAGCTTTCTTT
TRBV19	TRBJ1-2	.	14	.	CASSIAGMGYGYTF	TGTGCCAGTAGTATCGCAGGGATGGGCTATGGCTACACCTTC
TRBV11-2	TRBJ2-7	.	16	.	CASSLGSGLQTYEQYF	TGTGCCAGCAGCTTAGGTAGTGGTCTTCAAACCTACGAGCAGTACTTC
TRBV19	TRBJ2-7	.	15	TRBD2	CASSLEREGLYEQYF	TGTGCCAGTAGTCTCGAGCGGGAGGGCCTCTACGAGCAGTACTTC
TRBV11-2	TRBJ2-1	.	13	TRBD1	CASSLGASGGGFF	TGTGCCAGCAGCTTAGGCGCCTCAGGGGGCGGGTTCTTC
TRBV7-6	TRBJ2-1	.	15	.	CASSLAEGAYNEQFF	TGTGCCAGCAGCTTAGCGGAGGGCGCCTACAATGAGCAGTTCTTC
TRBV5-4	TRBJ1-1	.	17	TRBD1	CASSLGGTGRGTTEAFF	TGTGCCAGCAGCTTGGGCGGGACAGGTCGGGGTACTACTGAAGCTTTCTTT
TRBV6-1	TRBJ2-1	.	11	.	CASRLYNEQFF	TGTGCCAGCAGATTATACAATGAGCAGTTCTTC
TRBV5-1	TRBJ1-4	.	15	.	CASSLVAGDNEKLFF	TGCGCCAGCAGCTTGGTGGCAGGGGACAATGAAAAACTGTTTTTT
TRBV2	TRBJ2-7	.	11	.	CACIAPYEQYF	TGTGCCTGCATAGCCCCCTACGAGCAGTACTTC